This T cell receptor (beta chain) was sequenced for a study of shared clonotypes between healthy human individuals. Germline values: CDR1 SGHRS, CDR2 YFSETQ. Trimming cost V 1 base and J 2 bases; bases outside gene matches: 5. CDR3 size: 15 residues. The assay was immunoSEQ multiplex PCR, and TCRdb's table has in-frame clones only and misses some. The table includes a few hundred thousand clones, approximately 65% detected once. The chain employs TRBV5-1 and TRBJ2-5, with 7 bases that match TRBD2. Sequenced sample: memory CD4+ T cells sorted from blood. The subset here: CD45RA-negative fraction. The TCR was taken from a man aged 25 to 40 in good health. Here the CDR3 reads CASSLISGPQETQYF. CDR3 bases: TGCGCCAGCAGCTTGATTAGCGGGCCACAAGAGACCCAGTACTTC.